One sample yielded the 4 T cell receptor beta chains listed below, sequenced in a study of blood T cell repertoires in COVID-19. Here immunoSEQ multiplex PCR was the method, and the copy in TCRdb shows in-frame clones only, minus some. The profile shows 130,000 to 150,000 clones, about nine tenths of them singletons. The sample was peripheral blood. Receptors were obtained from a man aged 50 to 59 with active or convalescent COVID-19.

V and J are TRBV20-1 and TRBJ1-6; D call uncertain. This CDR3 comprises 15 residues. Germline CDR1 reads DFQATT; CDR2 reads SNEGSKA (reference sequence). The V end lost 3 bases, the J end lost 0 bases, and 9 bases lay between the germline ends. DNA of the CDR3: TGCAGTGCTAGTCTGGTTAGCTCCTATAATTCACCCCTCCACTTT. It codes for CSASLVSSYNSPLHF.

The CDR3 DNA reads as TGTGCCAGCTCACGCGGGGAATACGAGCAGTACTTC. It encodes CASSRGEYEQYF. This chain joins TRBV18 and TRBJ2-7; D might be TRBD2 (6 bases). V was pared by 4 bases and J by 4 bases, with 8 bases between. CDR1 KGHSH and CDR2 LQKENI come from the germline V gene. This CDR3 comprises 12 residues.

The chain is built from TRBV18 and TRBJ1-4; TRBD1 is a possible D gene (6 bases). The germline gives CDR1 KGHSH, CDR2 LQKENI. The germline V and J ends were trimmed by 4 bases and 4 bases, with 13 bases remaining between them. This CDR3 region has 15 residues. In DNA form, the CDR3 reads TGTGCCAGCTCACAGATGACAGGAGTTAATGAAAAACTGTTTTTT. This sequence encodes CASSQMTGVNEKLFF.

The CDR3 DNA reads TGTGCCAGCAGCGCGGACAACGCGAACACCGGGGAGCTGTTTTTT. This codes for CASSADNANTGELFF. V gene TRBV9 combines with J gene TRBJ2-2, with a weak D call TRBD1 (5 bases). V was cut by 3 bases and J by 0 bases, with 9 bases left in between. The germline CDR1 and CDR2 sequences are SGDLS and YYNGEE. The CDR3 extends over 15 amino acids.